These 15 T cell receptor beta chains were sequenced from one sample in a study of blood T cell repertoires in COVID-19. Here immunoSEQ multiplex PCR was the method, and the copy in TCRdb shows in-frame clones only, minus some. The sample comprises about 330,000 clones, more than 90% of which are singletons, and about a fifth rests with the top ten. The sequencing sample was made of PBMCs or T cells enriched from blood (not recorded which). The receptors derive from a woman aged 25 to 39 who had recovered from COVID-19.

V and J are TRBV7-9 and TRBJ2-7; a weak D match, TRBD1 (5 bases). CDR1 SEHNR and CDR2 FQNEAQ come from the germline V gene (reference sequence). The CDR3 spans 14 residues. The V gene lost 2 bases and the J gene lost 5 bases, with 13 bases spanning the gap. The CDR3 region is CASSLLSGPDEQYF. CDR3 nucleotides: TGTGCCAGCAGCTTATTGTCAGGGCCCGACGAGCAGTACTTC.

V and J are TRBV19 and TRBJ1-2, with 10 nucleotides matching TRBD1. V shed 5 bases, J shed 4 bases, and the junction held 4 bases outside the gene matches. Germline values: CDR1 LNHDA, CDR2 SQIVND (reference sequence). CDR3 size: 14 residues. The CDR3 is CASSFGQGVYGYTF. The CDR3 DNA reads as TGTGCCAGTAGTTTCGGACAGGGGGTCTATGGCTACACCTTC.

This CDR3 reads CASSQGGVRGLAGNSYNEQFF. The DNA of the CDR3 is TGCGCCAGCAGCCAAGGAGGGGTCAGGGGGCTAGCGGGAAACTCCTACAATGAGCAGTTCTTC. This chain connects TRBV4-1 to TRBJ2-1; TRBD2 might be the D (9 bases). The ends were cut back, 1 base at V and 0 bases at J, with 25 bases in the middle. Germline V gives CDR1 MGHRA, CDR2 YSYEKL. This CDR3 is 21 amino acids long.

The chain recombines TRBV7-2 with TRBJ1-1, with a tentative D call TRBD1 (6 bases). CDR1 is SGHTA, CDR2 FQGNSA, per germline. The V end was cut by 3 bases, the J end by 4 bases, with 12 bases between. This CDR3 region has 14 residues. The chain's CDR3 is CASSFLDRSTEAFF. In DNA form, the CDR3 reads TGTGCCAGCAGCTTCTTGGACAGATCCACTGAAGCTTTCTTT.

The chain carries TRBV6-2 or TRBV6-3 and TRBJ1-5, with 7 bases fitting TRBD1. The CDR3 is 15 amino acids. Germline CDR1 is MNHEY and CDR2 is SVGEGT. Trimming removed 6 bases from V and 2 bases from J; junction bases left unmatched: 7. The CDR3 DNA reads TGTGCCAGCAGCCGTACAGGGGTAGGCAATCAGCCCCAGCATTTT. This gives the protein CASSRTGVGNQPQHF.

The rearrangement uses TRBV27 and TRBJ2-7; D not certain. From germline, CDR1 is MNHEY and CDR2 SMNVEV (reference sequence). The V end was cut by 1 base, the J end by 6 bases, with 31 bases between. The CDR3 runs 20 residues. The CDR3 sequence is CASSLFPTFLSGSSTGEQYF. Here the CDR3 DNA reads TGTGCCAGCAGTTTATTCCCCACCTTTTTGTCTGGGTCCTCCACGGGCGAGCAGTACTTC.

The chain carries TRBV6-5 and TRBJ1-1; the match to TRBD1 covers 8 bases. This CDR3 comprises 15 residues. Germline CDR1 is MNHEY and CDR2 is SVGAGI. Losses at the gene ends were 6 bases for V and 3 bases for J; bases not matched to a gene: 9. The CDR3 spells CASRDPLRGHTEAFF. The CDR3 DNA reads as TGTGCCAGCAGAGACCCCCTCAGGGGGCACACTGAAGCTTTCTTT.

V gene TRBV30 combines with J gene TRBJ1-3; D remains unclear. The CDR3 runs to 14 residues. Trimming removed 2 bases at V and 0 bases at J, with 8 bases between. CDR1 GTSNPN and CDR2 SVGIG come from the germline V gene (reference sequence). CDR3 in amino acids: CAWSTRYSGNTIYF. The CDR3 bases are TGTGCCTGGAGTACGCGGTACTCTGGAAACACCATATATTTT.

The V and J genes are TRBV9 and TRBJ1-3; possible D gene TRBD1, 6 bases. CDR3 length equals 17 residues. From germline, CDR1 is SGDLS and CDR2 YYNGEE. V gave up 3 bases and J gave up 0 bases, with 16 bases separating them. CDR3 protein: CASSDKYQGFSGNTIYF. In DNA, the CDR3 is TGTGCCAGCAGCGACAAATACCAGGGGTTCTCTGGAAACACCATATATTTT.

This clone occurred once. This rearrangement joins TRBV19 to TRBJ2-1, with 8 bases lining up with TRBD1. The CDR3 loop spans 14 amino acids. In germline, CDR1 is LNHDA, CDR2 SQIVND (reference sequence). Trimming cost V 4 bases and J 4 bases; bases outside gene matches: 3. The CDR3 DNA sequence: TGTGCCAGTAGTAATGGACAGGGATACAATGAGCAGTTCTTC. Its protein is CASSNGQGYNEQFF.

Here the CDR3 DNA reads TGTGCCATCGAGGGCGGCTACGAAGGTGGAAACACCATATATTTT. Its translation: CAIEGGYEGGNTIYF. J is TRBJ1-3 and V is TRBV10-3; D is ambiguous. V was pared by 8 bases and J by 3 bases, with 17 bases between. Germline V CDR1 and CDR2: ENHRY, SYGVKD. This CDR3 is 15 amino acids long.

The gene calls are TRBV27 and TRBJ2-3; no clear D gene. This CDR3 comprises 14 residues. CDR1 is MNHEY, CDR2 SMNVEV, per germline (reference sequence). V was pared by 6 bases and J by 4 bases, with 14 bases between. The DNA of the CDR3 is TGTGCCAGCAGAAACTCGGGTGCAGCAGATACGCAGTATTTT. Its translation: CASRNSGAADTQYF.

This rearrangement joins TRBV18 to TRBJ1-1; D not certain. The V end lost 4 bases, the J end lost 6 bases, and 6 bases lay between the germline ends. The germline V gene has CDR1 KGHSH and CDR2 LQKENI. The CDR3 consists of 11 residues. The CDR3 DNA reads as TGTGCCAGCTCACAAACAGCTGAAGCTTTCTTT. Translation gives CASSQTAEAFF. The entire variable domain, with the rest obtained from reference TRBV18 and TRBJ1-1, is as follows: NAGVMQNPRHLVRRRGQEARLRCSPMKGHSHVYWYRQLPEEGLKFMVYLQKENIIDESGMPKERFSAEFPKEGPSILRIQQVVRGDSAAYFCASSQTAEAFFGQGTRLTVV.

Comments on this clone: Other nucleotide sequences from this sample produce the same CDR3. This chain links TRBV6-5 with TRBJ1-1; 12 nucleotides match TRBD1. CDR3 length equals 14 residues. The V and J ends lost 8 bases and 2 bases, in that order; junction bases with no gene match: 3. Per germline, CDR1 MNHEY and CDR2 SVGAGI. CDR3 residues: CASRGTGGNTEAFF. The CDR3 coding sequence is TGTGCCAGCCGCGGGACAGGGGGCAACACTGAAGCTTTCTTT.

The CDR3 spells CASSVYGQGPPDTQYF. For the CDR3, the DNA is TGTGCCAGCAGCGTATACGGACAGGGACCCCCAGATACGCAGTATTTT. The chain employs TRBV9 and TRBJ2-3, with 8 bases lining up with TRBD1. Trimming cost V 1 base and J 4 bases; bases outside gene matches: 8. The CDR3 loop spans 16 amino acids. CDR1 is SGDLS and CDR2 is YYNGEE in the germline V gene.